The clone carrying this TCR delta chain ranks as medium-sized (0.01 to 0.1%). The entry originates in a study of gamma-delta T cells after stem cell transplantation. TCRdb re-processed the RT-PCR reads using CATT. The sample has thousands of delta-chain clones, about 15% seen once. The CDR3 has 19 residues. Germline CDR1 is GEAIGNYY and CDR2 is EKD. V was trimmed by 0 bases and J by 0 bases, leaving 14 bases between them. The sequencing input was gamma-delta T cells. The chain recombines TRDV2 with TRDJ3, with D perhaps TRDD3 (6 bases). The sequence was obtained from a human donor. It is not recorded whose cells these are; they may come from a transplant donor. The CDR3, as DNA: TGTGCCTGTGACACCGGGATATCTTCAAGCTCCTGGGACACCCGACAGATGTTTTTC. Amino acids: CACDTGISSSSWDTRQMFF.